What follows are 30 T cell receptor beta chains derived from one specimen sequenced in a study of T-cell reconstitution after alpha-beta-depleted transplantation in children. During its preparation, the TCRbeta library received unique molecular identifiers. TCRdb re-analysed the PCR reads in MiXCR, keeping a single row per CDR3 protein. The repertoire holds 300,000 to 350,000 distinct CDR3 sequences, with 15% to 20% as singletons. This material consisted of PBMCs, mostly from graft donor cells, taken 360 days after TCRalphabeta/CD19-depleted stem cell transplant. The receptors come from a male patient between 2 and 15 years old who had a stem cell transplant for acute lymphoblastic leukemia, so the T cells may come from the graft donor.

A few counts support this clonotype. The CDR3 nucleotides are TGTGCCAGCAGCCCGCAGATCTCTGGCCACAATGAGCAGTTCTTC. Residues: CASSPQISGHNEQFF. This sequence joins TRBV7-3 and TRBJ2-1, with D unclear. V lost 5 bases to trimming and J lost 5 bases, with 16 bases between them. Germline-derived CDR1 and CDR2 are SGHTA and FQGTGA. CDR3 size: 15 residues. Looking up the rest from reference TRBV7-3 and TRBJ2-1 gives the full variable domain: GAGVSQTPSNKVTEKGKYVELRCDPISGHTALYWYRQSLGQGPEFLIYFQGTGAADDSGLPNDRFFAVRPEGSVSTLKIQRTERGDSAVYLCASSPQISGHNEQFFGPGTRLTVL.

The chain employs TRBV4-3 and TRBJ2-5, with D uncertain. The CDR3 is 13 amino acids. CDR1 LGHNA and CDR2 YSLEER come from the germline V gene. The germline V and J ends were trimmed by 0 bases and 5 bases, with 7 bases remaining between them. The CDR3 region has the DNA TGCGCCAGCAGCCAAGATCGGCAGGAGACCCAGTACTTC. It encodes CASSQDRQETQYF.

J is TRBJ1-1 and V is TRBV5-1; the match to TRBD1 covers 8 bases. V was pared by 3 bases and J by 1 base, with 5 bases of the junction left unmatched. This CDR3 is built from 15 residues. Germline CDR1 and CDR2: SGHRS and YFSETQ. CDR3 nucleotide sequence: TGCGCCAGCAGCTCGAGTACAGGGGGGAACACTGAAGCTTTCTTT. This sequence encodes CASSSSTGGNTEAFF.

The chain uses TRBV5-1 and TRBJ1-1; no firm D call. Looked up from germline, CDR1 is SGHRS and CDR2 is YFSETQ. The CDR3 contains 12 residues. Between the trimmed V and J ends, which lost 1 base and 6 bases, there was a span of 7 bases. CDR3 in DNA: TGCGCCAGCAGCTTGCCCGGGCCTGAAGCTTTCTTT. Encoded protein: CASSLPGPEAFF.

This clonotype was found a few times. The chain employs TRBV2 and TRBJ2-7; no definite D call. The CDR3 sequence is 14 residues long. V shed 3 bases and J shed 4 bases, with 13 bases lying between them. Germline V lookup: CDR1 SNHLY, CDR2 FYNNEI. CDR3 residues: CASSDHTLGYEQYF. The CDR3 coding sequence is TGTGCCAGCAGTGATCACACCTTGGGGTACGAGCAGTACTTC.

This clonotype has ten or more counts. The CDR3 nucleotides read TGTGCCAGCAGTCAGGGGATGGCAGATACGCAGTATTTT. Translation: CASSQGMADTQYF. The genes are TRBV28 and TRBJ2-3; a weak D match, TRBD1 (6 bases). V was pared by 5 bases and J by 4 bases, with 10 bases between. This CDR3 has 13 amino acids. Germline CDR1 is MDHEN and CDR2 is SYDVKM.

This clonotype has just a few counts. For the CDR3, the DNA is TGTGCCATCAGTGATTATGGTAGCGGGAGAGTAGGTGAGCAGTTCTTC. This encodes CAISDYGSGRVGEQFF. The chain joins TRBV10-3 to TRBJ2-1; 9 bases match TRBD2. The CDR3 consists of 16 residues. Germline V gives CDR1 ENHRY, CDR2 SYGVKD. V lost 3 bases and J lost 9; bases outside the gene matches: 12.

This rearrangement joins TRBV7-3 to TRBJ2-3; 11 bases are shared with TRBD2. The V gene's germline CDR1 is SGHTA and CDR2 FQGTGA. V shed 5 bases and J 5 bases; nucleotides not matched to a gene: 3. The CDR3 sequence is 14 residues long. CDR3 in amino acids: CASSTGLAGDTQYF. In DNA, the CDR3 is TGTGCCAGCAGCACCGGACTAGCGGGAGATACGCAGTATTTT.

This clonotype was seen ten or more times. The chain couples TRBV12-3 or TRBV12-4 to TRBJ2-7; the match to TRBD2 covers 11 bases. Unmatched junction bases numbered 4, after V lost 4 bases and J lost 2 bases. This CDR3 region has 15 residues. CDR3 DNA: TGTGCCAGCAGTTCCGGGACTAGCGGTACCTACGAGCAGTACTTC. This gives the protein CASSSGTSGTYEQYF.

This clonotype was picked up a small number of times. The chain recombines TRBV29-1 with TRBJ2-3; 7 bases fit TRBD2. The CDR3 sequence is 14 residues long. Germline V CDR1 and CDR2: SQVTM, ANQGSEA. Losses at the gene ends were 8 bases for V and 4 bases for J; bases not matched to a gene: 12. Here the CDR3 DNA reads TGCAGCTTCGACGAAGCGGGAAAGTCAGATACGCAGTATTTT. Translating it yields CSFDEAGKSDTQYF.

The chain links TRBV4-3 to TRBJ2-7; 14 nucleotides match TRBD2. This CDR3 has 15 residues. V shed 3 bases, J shed 7 bases, and the junction held 5 bases outside the gene matches. Germline V lookup: CDR1 LGHNA, CDR2 YSLEER. CDR3 loop: CASSQRLAGGREQYF. CDR3 DNA sequence: TGCGCCAGCAGCCAGCGACTAGCGGGAGGGCGTGAGCAGTACTTC.

In its sample, this clonotype was seen once. This rearrangement joins TRBV4-3 to TRBJ2-2; D could derive from TRBD1 or TRBD2 (6 bases each). Trimming removed 0 bases at V and 7 bases at J, with 21 bases between. This CDR3 region has 18 residues. Germline V gene sequence: CDR1 LGHNA, CDR2 YSLEER. CDR3 bases: TGCGCCAGCAGCCAAGATACGGGGGCAGGGAGGCCTCACGGGGAGCTGTTTTTT. This sequence encodes CASSQDTGAGRPHGELFF.

The V gene is TRBV20-1, the J gene TRBJ2-1; 9 bases agree with TRBD2. The germline V gene encodes CDR1 DFQATT and CDR2 SNEGSKA (reference sequence). This CDR3 contains 16 residues. After removal of 3 bases from V and 4 bases from J, the junction contained 10 bases not matched to a gene. The CDR3 sequence: CSARISGLALYNEQFF. The CDR3 DNA sequence: TGCAGTGCTAGGATCTCCGGACTAGCGCTATACAATGAGCAGTTCTTC.

This clonotype was found many times. The chain combines TRBV27 with TRBJ1-1; TRBD1 might be the D (5 bases). This CDR3 contains 14 residues. Germline assignment: CDR1 MNHEY and CDR2 SMNVEV (reference sequence). Trimming left V 6 bases short and J 1 base short, with 12 bases between. CDR3 DNA: TGTGCCAGCAGCTCAGGGTGGAAGAACACTGAAGCTTTCTTT. It is translated as CASSSGWKNTEAFF.

This clonotype was recorded a few times. V gene TRBV10-3 combines with J gene TRBJ1-1; D remains unclear. V gave up 2 bases and J gave up 3 bases, with 13 bases separating them. Germline V gene sequence: CDR1 ENHRY, CDR2 SYGVKD. CDR3 length: 15 amino acids. DNA for the CDR3: TGTGCCATCAGTGAGCCTAGCGGCAGGTACACTGAAGCTTTCTTT. Translation gives CAISEPSGRYTEAFF.

Turning to this clonotype: The junction does not match germline at one end; this may be a read error. V gene TRBV7-7 combines with J gene TRBJ2-5, with TRBD1 identical over 11 bases. The CDR3 is made up of 16 amino acids. From germline, CDR1 is SSHAT and CDR2 FNYEAQ (reference sequence). The chain's CDR3 is CASSLSGTGGQETQYF. For the CDR3, the DNA is TGTGCTAGCAGCCTCTCGGGGACAGGGGGGCAAGAGACCCAGTACTTC.

This clonotype was seen more than once but under ten times. The CDR3 nucleotides are TGTGCCAGCAGCTTAGTGGGGGGGACCAATGAGCAGTTCTTC. Protein product: CASSLVGGTNEQFF. The gene calls are TRBV7-2 and TRBJ2-1, with 7 nucleotides matching TRBD2. The CDR3 is 14 amino acids. Germline V gene lookup returns CDR1 SGHTA and CDR2 FQGNSA. The junction had 3 bases not matched to a gene; V was cut back by 1 base and J by 6 bases.

This chain uses TRBV7-9 with TRBJ1-1, with 7 bases matching TRBD1. This CDR3 has 13 residues. CDR1 is SEHNR and CDR2 is FQNEAQ in the germline V gene (reference sequence). The V gene end was trimmed by 3 bases and the J gene end by 4 bases; junction bases not matched to a gene: 2. The CDR3 DNA sequence: TGTGCCAGCAGCTTTCAGGGGGTCACTGAAGCTTTCTTT. This sequence encodes CASSFQGVTEAFF.

The rearrangement joins TRBV6-5 to TRBJ1-4; 9 positions match TRBD1. After removal of 0 bases from V and 13 bases from J, the junction contained 3 bases not matched to a gene. Germline loops: CDR1 MNHEY, CDR2 SVGAGI. CDR3 length: 13 residues. CDR3 sequence reads: CASSYSNRGRLFF. CDR3 sequence (DNA): TGTGCCAGCAGTTACTCGAACAGGGGGCGACTGTTTTTT.

This clonotype was seen more than once but under ten times. The chain uses TRBV4-1 and TRBJ2-5, with 13 bases fitting TRBD2. V lost 0 bases to trimming and J lost 4 bases; unmatched junction nucleotides: 8. The germline V gene has CDR1 MGHRA and CDR2 YSYEKL. There are 18 residues in the CDR3. The CDR3 region is CASSQEWTSGSVRETQYF. CDR3 coding DNA: TGCGCCAGCAGCCAAGAATGGACTAGCGGGAGTGTGCGAGAGACCCAGTACTTC.

CDR3 nucleotides: TGTGCCAGCAGCTTGTCCCGATCGAACACCGGGGAGCTGTTTTTT. This translates into CASSLSRSNTGELFF. The J gene is TRBJ2-2, the V gene TRBV7-3; D unclear. The germline gives CDR1 SGHTA, CDR2 FQGTGA. The CDR3 is 15 residues long. Trimming took 3 bases from V and 0 from J, leaving 8 bases between them.

This chain connects TRBV12-3 or TRBV12-4 to TRBJ2-5; the match to TRBD2 covers 8 bases. V dropped 5 bases and J dropped 5; count of bases not matched to a gene: 19. The CDR3 consists of 18 residues. CDR3 sequence reads: CASSPTPSDSGGRETQYF. The CDR3 DNA is TGTGCCAGCAGTCCTACGCCCTCGGATTCGGGCGGGAGGGAGACCCAGTACTTC.

The sample holds many counts of this clonotype. This chain links TRBV4-2 with TRBJ2-7, with TRBD2 matching over 12 bases. The V segment lost 2 bases and the J segment 2 bases; nucleotides outside the gene matches: 4. This CDR3 is 16 amino acids long. CDR1 and CDR2 from the germline V gene are LGHNA and YNFKEQ. The CDR3 reads CASSQLAGGPTYEQYF. As DNA, the CDR3 is TGTGCCAGCAGCCAACTAGCGGGAGGGCCAACCTACGAGCAGTACTTC.

This clonotype was recorded a few times. The rearrangement links TRBV20-1 to TRBJ2-1, with 11 bases identical to TRBD2. The V gene's germline CDR1 is DFQATT and CDR2 SNEGSKA (reference sequence). The CDR3 is 18 amino acids. The V and J ends lost 1 base and 7 bases, in that order; junction bases with no gene match: 15. CDR3 sequence reads: CSARAQTQTSGTWNEQFF. The CDR3 coding sequence is TGCAGTGCTAGAGCCCAAACCCAGACTAGCGGGACTTGGAATGAGCAGTTCTTC.

The chain joins TRBV5-1 to TRBJ1-1; the D is unclear. Trimming removed 0 bases at V and 2 bases at J, with 8 bases between. CDR1 is SGHRS and CDR2 is YFSETQ in the germline V gene. The CDR3 is 14 amino acids. Here the CDR3 reads CASSLARSNTEAFF. The CDR3 DNA sequence: TGCGCCAGCAGCTTGGCCAGGAGCAACACTGAAGCTTTCTTT.

This clonotype was seen only a few times. V is TRBV4-1 and J is TRBJ2-7; 12 bases fit TRBD1. J lost 7 bases, V lost 3 bases, and 7 bases had no gene match. This CDR3 spans 15 amino acids. Germline CDR1 and CDR2: MGHRA and YSYEKL. CDR3 bases: TGCGCCAGCAGCCAGCCGGGACAGGGGGCCGAGGAGCAGTACTTC. It yields the protein CASSQPGQGAEEQYF.

The chain combines TRBV7-9 with TRBJ2-2; D gene unclear. This CDR3 is 13 amino acids long. Germline CDR1 and CDR2: SEHNR and FQNEAQ (reference sequence). V lost 5 bases, J lost 5 bases, and 9 bases lay in between. CDR3 bases: TGTGCCAGCAGCCGGTTCGAAACCGGGGAGCTGTTTTTT. It yields the protein CASSRFETGELFF.

This clonotype was recorded many times. The rearrangement joins TRBV12-3 or TRBV12-4 to TRBJ2-7, with D unresolved. Trimming pared 8 bases from V and 7 bases from J, leaving 12 bases between. The length of the CDR3 is 11 residues. The CDR3 coding sequence is TGTGCCAGCGGGTTGGTTGGGGAGCAGTACTTC. The encoded protein is CASGLVGEQYF.

This clonotype was counted ten times or more. Here the CDR3 reads CASSPFGQPQHF. DNA of the CDR3: TGTGCCAGCAGTCCGTTCGGTCAGCCCCAGCATTTT. J is TRBJ1-5 and V is TRBV12-3 or TRBV12-4; D is unresolved. The CDR3 consists of 12 residues. Trimming stripped 5 bases from V and 6 bases from J, with 8 bases between.

This sequence joins TRBV9 and TRBJ1-5; 7 bases agree with TRBD1. V shed 0 bases, J shed 6 bases, and the junction held 15 bases outside the gene matches. The CDR3 spans 18 residues. In germline, CDR1 is SGDLS, CDR2 YYNGEE. The CDR3 loop is CASSVEGTVCFFGQPQHF. The CDR3 region has the DNA TGTGCCAGCAGCGTAGAAGGGACAGTATGCTTCTTCGGTCAGCCCCAGCATTTT. Complete variable domain (other parts from reference TRBV9 and TRBJ1-5): DSGVTQTPKHLITATGQRVTLRCSPRSGDLSVYWYQQSLDQGLQFLIQYYNGEERAKGNILERFSAQQFPDLHSELNLSSLELGDSALYFCASSVEGTVCFFGQPQHFGDGTRLSIL.